Following are 9 T cell receptor beta chains from one sample sequenced in a study of shared clonotypes between healthy human individuals. Profiled with immunoSEQ multiplex PCR; TCRdb holds only in-frame clones, not every one. The sample holds roughly 1 million clones, more than 75% seen once. The sample was memory CD4+ T cells from PBMCs. Subset meaning: CD45RA-negative fraction. Every receptor here comes from a man aged 18-30 years in good health. Some clones in this sample may be carry-over from other donors' samples.

As for this clone: Within the sample, other DNA sequences also encode this same CDR3. The V call is TRBV7-2, the J call TRBJ2-5; weak D call: TRBD1 (6 bases). Germline-derived CDR1 and CDR2 are SGHTA and FQGNSA. The CDR3 spans 13 residues. V lost 6 bases to trimming and J lost 5 bases, with 13 bases between them. In DNA, the CDR3 is TGTGCCAGCAGTAGGACAGCTCGCGAGACCCAGTACTTC. Encoded protein: CASSRTARETQYF.

The chain joins TRBV6-1 to TRBJ2-2; D not resolved. The V gene lost 1 base and the J gene lost 0 bases, with 9 bases spanning the gap. Germline lookup yields CDR1 MNHNS and CDR2 SASEGT. The CDR3 runs to 16 residues. The CDR3 nucleotides read TGTGCCAGCAGTGAAGATCGGGTACCGAACACCGGGGAGCTGTTTTTT. Residues: CASSEDRVPNTGELFF.

This rearrangement joins TRBV11-2 to TRBJ2-7; D may be TRBD2 (6 bases). V dropped 1 base and J dropped 5 bases, with 15 bases sitting between them. The germline V gene has CDR1 SGHAT and CDR2 FQNNGV. This CDR3 is built from 15 residues. CDR3 DNA: TGTGCCAGCAGCTTAGTATTAGCGGCATCTCACGAGCAGTACTTC. As protein: CASSLVLAASHEQYF. Looking up the rest from reference TRBV11-2 and TRBJ2-7 gives the full variable domain: EAGVAQSPRYKIIEKRQSVAFWCNPISGHATLYWYQQILGQGPKLLIQFQNNGVVDDSQLPKDRFSAERLKGVDSTLKIQPAKLEDSAVYLCASSLVLAASHEQYFGPGTRLTVT.

This clone showed up just a few times. The chain recombines TRBV28 with TRBJ1-4; 8 positions match TRBD1. The V gene's germline CDR1 is MDHEN and CDR2 SYDVKM. The CDR3 has 14 amino acids. V lost 6 bases and J lost 6; bases outside the gene matches: 6. The CDR3, as DNA: TGTGCCAGCAGATCCTACAGGGGGGATGAAAAACTGTTTTTT. Protein sequence: CASRSYRGDEKLFF.

This clone appeared a few times. The sample has other DNA sequences that encode this CDR3 too. V usage is TRBV5-1 and J usage is TRBJ1-4, with D perhaps TRBD1 (6 bases). Looked up from germline, CDR1 is SGHRS and CDR2 is YFSETQ. Trimming pared 3 bases from V and 7 bases from J, leaving 16 bases between. The CDR3 totals 15 residues. This CDR3 is CASSSPQGGGEKLFF. The DNA for the CDR3 is TGCGCCAGCAGCTCACCACAGGGCGGGGGTGAAAAACTGTTTTTT.

This chain links TRBV19 with TRBJ2-6; D is uncertain. CDR1 is LNHDA and CDR2 is SQIVND in the germline V gene (reference sequence). V was pared by 7 bases and J by 0 bases, with 7 bases between. The CDR3 covers 14 residues. The DNA of the CDR3 is TGTGCCAGTACCCTATTCTCTGGGGCCAACGTCCTGACTTTC. Protein: CASTLFSGANVLTF.

The rearrangement joins TRBV6-5 to TRBJ1-1; D call uncertain. With 7 bases removed from V and 3 bases from J, the gap between germline ends came to 9 bases. The CDR3 has 12 residues. Germline loops: CDR1 MNHEY, CDR2 SVGAGI. The CDR3 coding sequence is TGTGCCAGCAAATCGAGGGACACTGAAGCTTTCTTT. Encoded protein: CASKSRDTEAFF.

The chain recombines TRBV7-9 with TRBJ2-2, with 7 bases identical to TRBD2. V was pared by 1 base and J by 5 bases, with 13 bases of the junction left unmatched. This CDR3 has 18 residues. Germline loops: CDR1 SEHNR, CDR2 FQNEAQ (reference sequence). CDR3 DNA: TGTGCCAGCAGCTTAGTGGGTTGGAGCGGGGTCGAGACCGGGGAGCTGTTTTTT. It yields the protein CASSLVGWSGVETGELFF. The variable domain in full, completed from reference TRBV7-9 and TRBJ2-2, reads DTGVSQNPRHKITKRGQNVTFRCDPISEHNRLYWYRQTLGQGPEFLTYFQNEAQLEKSRLLSDRFSAERPKGSFSTLEIQRTEQGDSAMYLCASSLVGWSGVETGELFFGEGSRLTVL.

This clone showed up just a few times. This chain uses TRBV30 with TRBJ1-5, with a weak D call TRBD1 (6 bases). Trimming took 5 bases from V and 1 from J, leaving 6 bases between them. Per germline, CDR1 GTSNPN and CDR2 SVGIG (reference sequence). The length of the CDR3 is 12 residues. CDR3: CAWGQSNQPQHF. In DNA, the CDR3 is TGTGCCTGGGGACAGAGCAATCAGCCCCAGCATTTT.